This T cell receptor beta chain was identified during a study of PD-1 blockade in classical Hodgkin lymphoma. Study overall: Nivolumab dosing for patients was 3 mg/kg, administered intravenously every 2 weeks.

About this clone: As yet, its antigen is unknown.

Method: immunoSEQ multiplex PCR; TCRdb's copy keeps in-frame clones and lacks some. The data contain about 15,000 clones, less than 80% of them singletons. Following autologous stem cell transplantation, relapse occurred in every patient, and exposure to brentuximab vedotin varied. General study results and limits: Reports described newly diagnosed patients as having lower baseline TCR diversity than healthy donors.

This TCR derives from a human donor with classical Hodgkin lymphoma. Sequences were derived from peripheral blood mononuclear cells (PBMCs), sampled before the second cycle of nivolumab.

CDR3 loop: CASMKGEFYGYTF. For the CDR3, the DNA is TGTGCCAGTATGAAGGGAGAATTCTATGGCTACACCTTC. The genes are TRBV19 and TRBJ1-2, with D unclear. From germline, CDR1 is LNHDA and CDR2 SQIVND (reference sequence). The ends were cut back, 7 bases at V and 4 bases at J, with 13 bases in the middle. There are 13 residues in the CDR3.